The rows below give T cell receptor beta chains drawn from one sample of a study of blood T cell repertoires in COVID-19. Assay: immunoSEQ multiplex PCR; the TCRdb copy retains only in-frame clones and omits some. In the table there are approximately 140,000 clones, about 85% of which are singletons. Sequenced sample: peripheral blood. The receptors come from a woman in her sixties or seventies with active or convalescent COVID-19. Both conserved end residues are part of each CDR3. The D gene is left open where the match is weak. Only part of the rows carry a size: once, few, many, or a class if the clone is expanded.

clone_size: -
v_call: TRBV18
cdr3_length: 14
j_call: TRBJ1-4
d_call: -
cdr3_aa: CASSPPVAREKLFF
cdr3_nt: TGTGCCAGCTCACCACCGGTTGCCAGGGAAAAACTGTTTTTT

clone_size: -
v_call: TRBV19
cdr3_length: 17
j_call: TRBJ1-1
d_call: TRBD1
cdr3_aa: CASSIEPTGRSNTEAFF
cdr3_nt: TGTGCCAGTAGTATAGAACCGACAGGGAGGTCAAACACTGAAGCTTTCTTT

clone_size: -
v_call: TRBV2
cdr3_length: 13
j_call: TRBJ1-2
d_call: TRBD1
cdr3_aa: CASSEQGAYGYTF
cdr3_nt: TGTGCCAGCAGTGAACAGGGGGCTTATGGCTACACCTTC

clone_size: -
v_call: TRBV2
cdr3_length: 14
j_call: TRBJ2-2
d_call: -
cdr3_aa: CASSRTANTGELFF
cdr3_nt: TGTGCCAGCAGTCGGACAGCGAACACCGGGGAGCTGTTTTTT

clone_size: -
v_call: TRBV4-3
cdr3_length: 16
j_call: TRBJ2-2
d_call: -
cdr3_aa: CASSQAGTPNTGELFF
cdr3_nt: TGCGCCAGCAGCCAAGCTGGGACTCCGAACACCGGGGAGCTGTTTTTT

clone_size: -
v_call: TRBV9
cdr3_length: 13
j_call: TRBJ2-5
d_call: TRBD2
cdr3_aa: CASSVTSQGTQYF
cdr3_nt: TGTGCCAGCAGCGTGACTAGCCAAGGGACCCAGTACTTC

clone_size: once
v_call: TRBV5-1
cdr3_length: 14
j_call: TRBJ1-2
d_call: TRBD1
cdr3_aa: CASSLDGQGAGYTF
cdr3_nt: TGCGCCAGCAGCTTGGACGGGCAGGGGGCGGGCTACACCTTC

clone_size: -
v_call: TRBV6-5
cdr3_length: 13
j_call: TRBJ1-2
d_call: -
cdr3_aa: CASSYSEGSGYTF
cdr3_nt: TGTGCCAGCAGTTACTCTGAGGGTTCTGGCTACACCTTC

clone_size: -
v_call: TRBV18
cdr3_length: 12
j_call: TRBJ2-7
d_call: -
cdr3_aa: CASSLTAYEQYF
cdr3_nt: TGTGCCAGCTCACTGACAGCCTACGAGCAGTACTTC

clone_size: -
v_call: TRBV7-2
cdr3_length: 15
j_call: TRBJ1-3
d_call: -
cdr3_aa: CASSPTGVSGNTIYF
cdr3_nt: TGTGCCAGCAGCCCAACAGGAGTCTCTGGAAACACCATATATTTT

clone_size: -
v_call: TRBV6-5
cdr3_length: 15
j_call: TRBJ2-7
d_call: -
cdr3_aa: CASNDRRTTTYEQYF
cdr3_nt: TGTGCCAGCAACGACAGGAGAACGACAACCTACGAGCAGTACTTC

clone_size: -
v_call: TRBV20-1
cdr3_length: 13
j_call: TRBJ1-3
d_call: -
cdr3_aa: CSASLDSGNTIYF
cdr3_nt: TGCAGTGCTAGTTTAGACTCTGGAAACACCATATATTTT

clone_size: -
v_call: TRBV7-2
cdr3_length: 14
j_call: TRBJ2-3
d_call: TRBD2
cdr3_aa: CASERGTSADTQYF
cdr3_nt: TGTGCCAGCGAACGGGGAACTAGCGCAGATACGCAGTATTTT

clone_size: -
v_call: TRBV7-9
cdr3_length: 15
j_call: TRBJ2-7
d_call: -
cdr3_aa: CASSLGRGSTYEQYF
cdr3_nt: TGTGCCAGCAGCTTAGGCAGGGGAAGTACCTACGAGCAGTACTTC

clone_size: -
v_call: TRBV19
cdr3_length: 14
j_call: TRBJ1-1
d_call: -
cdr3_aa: CASPPTGVNTEAFF
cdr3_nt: TGTGCCAGCCCCCCAACCGGGGTCAACACTGAAGCTTTCTTT

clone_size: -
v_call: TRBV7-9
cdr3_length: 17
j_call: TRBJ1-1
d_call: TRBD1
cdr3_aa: CASSKQGAGKFSAEAFF
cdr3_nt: TGTGCCAGCAGCAAACAGGGGGCAGGGAAATTCAGCGCTGAAGCTTTCTTT

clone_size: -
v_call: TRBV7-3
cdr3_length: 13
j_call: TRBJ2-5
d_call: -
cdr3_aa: CASSLTPVETQYF
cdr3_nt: TGTGCCAGCAGCTTAACCCCAGTAGAGACCCAGTACTTC

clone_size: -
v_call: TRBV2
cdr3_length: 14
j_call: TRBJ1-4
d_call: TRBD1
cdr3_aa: CASRPGQGTEKLFF
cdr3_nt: TGTGCCAGCAGACCGGGACAGGGAACTGAAAAACTGTTTTTT

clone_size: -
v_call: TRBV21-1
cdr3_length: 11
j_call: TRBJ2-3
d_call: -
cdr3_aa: CREPSTDTQYF
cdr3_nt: TGTCGGGAGCCTAGCACAGATACGCAGTATTTT

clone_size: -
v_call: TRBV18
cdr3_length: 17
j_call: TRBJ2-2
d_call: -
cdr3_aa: CASSLVAGLRDTGELFF
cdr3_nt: TGTGCCAGCTCACTTGTGGCGGGTCTGAGGGACACCGGGGAGCTGTTTTTT

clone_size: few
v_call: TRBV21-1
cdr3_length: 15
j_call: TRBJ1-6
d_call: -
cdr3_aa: CASSARQVSGSPLHF
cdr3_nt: TGTGCCAGCAGCGCCCGCCAGGTCAGCGGTTCACCCCTCCACTTT

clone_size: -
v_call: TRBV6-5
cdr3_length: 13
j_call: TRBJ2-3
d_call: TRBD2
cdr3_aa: CASSAGGPDTQYF
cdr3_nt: TGTGCCAGCTCAGCGGGGGGGCCGGATACGCAGTATTTT

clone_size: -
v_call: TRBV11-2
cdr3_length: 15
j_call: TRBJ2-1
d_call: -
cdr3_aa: CASTREDSSGDEQFF
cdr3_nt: TGTGCCAGCACCCGAGAAGACAGCTCGGGGGATGAGCAGTTCTTC

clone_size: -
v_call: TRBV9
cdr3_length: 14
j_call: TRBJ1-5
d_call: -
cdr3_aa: CASSPSPQGQPQHF
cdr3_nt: TGTGCCAGCAGCCCTAGTCCCCAGGGCCAGCCCCAGCATTTT

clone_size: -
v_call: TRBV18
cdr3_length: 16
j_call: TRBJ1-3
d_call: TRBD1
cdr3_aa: CASSPMDRSSGNTIYF
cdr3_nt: TGTGCCAGCTCACCAATGGACAGGAGCTCTGGAAACACCATATATTTT

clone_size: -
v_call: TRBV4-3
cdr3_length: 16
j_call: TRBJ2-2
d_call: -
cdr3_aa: CASSQEPGTNTGELFF
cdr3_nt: TGCGCCAGCAGCCAAGAACCGGGAACGAACACCGGGGAGCTGTTTTTT

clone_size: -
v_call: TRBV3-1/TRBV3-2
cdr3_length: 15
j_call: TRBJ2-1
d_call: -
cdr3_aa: CAAAPSDYADNEQFF
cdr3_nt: TGTGCCGCAGCACCATCGGACTACGCGGACAATGAGCAGTTCTTC

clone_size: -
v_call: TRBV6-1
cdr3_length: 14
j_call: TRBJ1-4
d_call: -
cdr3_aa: CASSEDSYNEKLFF
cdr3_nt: TGTGCCAGCAGTGAGGACAGCTATAATGAAAAACTGTTTTTT

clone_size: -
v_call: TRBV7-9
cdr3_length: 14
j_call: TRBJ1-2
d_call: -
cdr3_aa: CASATGEPFYGYTF
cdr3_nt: TGTGCCAGCGCGACAGGCGAGCCCTTTTATGGCTACACCTTC

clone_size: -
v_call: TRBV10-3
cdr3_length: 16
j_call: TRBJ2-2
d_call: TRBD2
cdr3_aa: CAVQRGMGGGTGELFF
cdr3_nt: TGTGCCGTCCAGCGGGGTATGGGGGGAGGCACCGGGGAGCTGTTTTTT

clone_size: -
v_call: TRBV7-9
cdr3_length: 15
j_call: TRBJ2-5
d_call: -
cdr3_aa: CASSLAGGRQETQYF
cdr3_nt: TGTGCCAGCAGCTTAGCGGGGGGGCGACAAGAGACCCAGTACTTC

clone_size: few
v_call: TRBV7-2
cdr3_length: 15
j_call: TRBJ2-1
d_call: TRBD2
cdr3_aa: CASSFRPGGINEQFF
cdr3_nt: TGTGCCAGCAGCTTCCGGCCGGGGGGAATCAATGAGCAGTTCTTC

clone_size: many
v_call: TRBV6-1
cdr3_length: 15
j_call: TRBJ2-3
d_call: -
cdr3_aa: CASSEGAGDTDTQYF
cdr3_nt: TGTGCCAGCAGTGAGGGGGCGGGAGACACAGATACGCAGTATTTT

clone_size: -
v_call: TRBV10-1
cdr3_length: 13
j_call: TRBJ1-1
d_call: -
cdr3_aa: CASRATANTEAFF
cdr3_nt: TGCGCCAGCAGAGCGACAGCGAACACTGAAGCTTTCTTT

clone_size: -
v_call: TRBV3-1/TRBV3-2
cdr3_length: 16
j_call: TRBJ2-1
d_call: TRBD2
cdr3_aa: CASSRKGLAGFNEQFF
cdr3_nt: TGTGCCAGCAGCCGAAAGGGACTAGCGGGGTTCAATGAGCAGTTCTTC

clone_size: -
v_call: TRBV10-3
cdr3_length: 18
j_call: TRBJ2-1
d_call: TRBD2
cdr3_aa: CAISEPPGIAGHYNEQFF
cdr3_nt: TGTGCCATCAGTGAGCCCCCTGGAATAGCGGGGCACTACAATGAGCAGTTCTTC

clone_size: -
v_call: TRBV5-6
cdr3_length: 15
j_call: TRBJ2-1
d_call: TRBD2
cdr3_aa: CASSGGTRGYNEQFF
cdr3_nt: TGTGCCAGCAGCGGGGGGACTAGAGGATACAATGAGCAGTTCTTC

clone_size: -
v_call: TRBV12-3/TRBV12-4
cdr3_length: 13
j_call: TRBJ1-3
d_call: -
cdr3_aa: CASRLSSGNTIYF
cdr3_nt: TGTGCCAGCAGGTTGAGCTCTGGAAACACCATATATTTT

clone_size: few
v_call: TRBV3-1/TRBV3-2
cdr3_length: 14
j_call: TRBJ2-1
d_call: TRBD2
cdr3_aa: CASSQVGGSNEQFF
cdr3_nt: TGTGCCAGCAGCCAAGTGGGGGGGAGTAATGAGCAGTTCTTC

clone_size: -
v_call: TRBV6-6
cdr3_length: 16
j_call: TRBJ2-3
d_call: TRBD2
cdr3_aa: CASSRRTSVGSDTQYF
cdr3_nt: TGTGCCAGCAGTCGAAGAACTAGCGTGGGATCAGATACGCAGTATTTT

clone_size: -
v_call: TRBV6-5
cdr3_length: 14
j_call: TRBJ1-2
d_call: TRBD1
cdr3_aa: CASISVGQADGYTF
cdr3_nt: TGTGCCAGCATAAGTGTGGGACAGGCGGATGGCTACACCTTC

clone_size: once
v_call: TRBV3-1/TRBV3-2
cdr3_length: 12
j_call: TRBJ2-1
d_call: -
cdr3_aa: CASSQEKRVQFF
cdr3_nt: TGTGCCAGCAGCCAAGAGAAGCGGGTGCAGTTCTTC

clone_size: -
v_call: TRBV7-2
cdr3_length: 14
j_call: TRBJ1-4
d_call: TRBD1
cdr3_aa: CASSGGQANEKLFF
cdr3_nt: TGTGCCAGCAGCGGGGGACAGGCTAATGAAAAACTGTTTTTT